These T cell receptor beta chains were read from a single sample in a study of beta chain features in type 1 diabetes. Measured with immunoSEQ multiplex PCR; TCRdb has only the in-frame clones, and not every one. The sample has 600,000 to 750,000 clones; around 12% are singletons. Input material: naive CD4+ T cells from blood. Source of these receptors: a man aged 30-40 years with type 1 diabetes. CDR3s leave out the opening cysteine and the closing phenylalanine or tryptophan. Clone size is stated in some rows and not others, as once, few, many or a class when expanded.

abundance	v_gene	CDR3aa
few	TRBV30	AWDGGSGNTIY
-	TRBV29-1	SVVKGQNGYT
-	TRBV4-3	ASSQGWQGGEQF
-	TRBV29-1	SVEWGPGGELF
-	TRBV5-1	ASSPHPFRGLGYT
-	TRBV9	ASSVVIRRSTDTQY
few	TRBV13	ASSLGGRNQPQH
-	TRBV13	ASSLRPASYEQY
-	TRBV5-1	ASSLVPGSSYNEQF
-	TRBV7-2	ASSFGQGPYEQY
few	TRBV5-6	ASSTGETQY
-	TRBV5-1	ASSDGQGAAGANVLT
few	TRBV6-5	ASSYRGQGGETQY
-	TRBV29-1	SVGGTASLGETQY
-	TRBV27	ASSLTRTSGFYGYT
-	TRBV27	ASGTPGGTYEQY
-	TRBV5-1	ASRVTGGNTGELF
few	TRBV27	ASSFLGGSYNSPLH
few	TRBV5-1	ASSLPGATNTGELF
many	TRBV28	ASTQRGTSKF
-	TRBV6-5	ASNSRDSPYEQY
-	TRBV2	ASSGSTEAF
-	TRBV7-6	ASRDGTGNSPLH
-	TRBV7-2	ASSIQGQGNYGYT
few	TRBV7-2	ASSLGVAWEAF
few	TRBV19	ASSITSNGKRELF
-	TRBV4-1	ASSHFQPRSGELF
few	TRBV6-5	ASRVSTSSSQPQH
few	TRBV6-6	ASRLGQGRYEQY
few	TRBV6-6	ASSRDRGFIQPQH
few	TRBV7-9	ASSLGAWDEQF
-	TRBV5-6	ASSSAPSEGYGYT
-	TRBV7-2	ASSLGTGISYEQY
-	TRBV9	ASSVLGGGPDTQY
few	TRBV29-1	SVGSLNTEAF
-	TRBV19	ASSPGTDYSNQPQH
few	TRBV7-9	ASSPGIGTSGDTQY
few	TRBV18	ASSLTQGPTNEKLF
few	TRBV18	ASSRSRDRKPYEQY
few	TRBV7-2	ASSLNQRTDTQY
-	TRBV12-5	ASGLVSGPAASPQY